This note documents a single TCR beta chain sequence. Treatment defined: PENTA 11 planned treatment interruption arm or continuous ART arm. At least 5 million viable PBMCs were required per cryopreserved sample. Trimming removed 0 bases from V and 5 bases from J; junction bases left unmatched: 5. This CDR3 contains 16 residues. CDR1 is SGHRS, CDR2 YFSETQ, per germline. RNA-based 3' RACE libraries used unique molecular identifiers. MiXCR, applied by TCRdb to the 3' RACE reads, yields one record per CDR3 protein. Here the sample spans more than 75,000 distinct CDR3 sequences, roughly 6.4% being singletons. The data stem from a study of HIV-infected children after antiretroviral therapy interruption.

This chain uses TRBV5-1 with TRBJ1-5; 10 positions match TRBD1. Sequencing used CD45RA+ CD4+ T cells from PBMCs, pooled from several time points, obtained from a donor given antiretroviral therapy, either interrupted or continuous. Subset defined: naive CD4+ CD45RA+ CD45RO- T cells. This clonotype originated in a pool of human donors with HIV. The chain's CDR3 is CASSLGGQGKHQPQHF. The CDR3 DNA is TGCGCCAGCAGCTTGGGGGGACAGGGGAAGCATCAGCCCCAGCATTTT.